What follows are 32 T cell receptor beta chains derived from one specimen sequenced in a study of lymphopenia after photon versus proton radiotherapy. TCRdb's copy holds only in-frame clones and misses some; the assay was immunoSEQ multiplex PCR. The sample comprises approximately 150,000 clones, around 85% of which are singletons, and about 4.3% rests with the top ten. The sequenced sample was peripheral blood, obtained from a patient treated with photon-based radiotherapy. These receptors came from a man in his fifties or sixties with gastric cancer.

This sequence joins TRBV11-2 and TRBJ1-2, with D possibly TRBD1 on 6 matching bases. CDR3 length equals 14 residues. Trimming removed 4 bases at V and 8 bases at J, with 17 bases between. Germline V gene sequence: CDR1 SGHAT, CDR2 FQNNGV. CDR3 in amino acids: CASSYFTGSGGYTF. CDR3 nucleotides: TGTGCCAGCAGCTACTTTACAGGGTCGGGCGGCTACACCTTC.

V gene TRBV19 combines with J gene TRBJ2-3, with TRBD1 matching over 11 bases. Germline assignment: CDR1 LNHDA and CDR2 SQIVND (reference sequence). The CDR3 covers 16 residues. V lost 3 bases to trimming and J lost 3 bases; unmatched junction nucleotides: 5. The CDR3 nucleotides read TGTGCCAGTAGTATTTACGGGACAGGGGGGACAGATACGCAGTATTTT. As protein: CASSIYGTGGTDTQYF.

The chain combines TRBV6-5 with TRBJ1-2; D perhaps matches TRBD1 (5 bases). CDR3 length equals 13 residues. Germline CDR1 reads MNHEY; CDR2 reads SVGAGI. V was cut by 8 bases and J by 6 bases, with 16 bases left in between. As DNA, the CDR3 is TGTGCCAGCCGGCGCAGGGAAGGGAATGGCTACACCTTC. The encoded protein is CASRRREGNGYTF.

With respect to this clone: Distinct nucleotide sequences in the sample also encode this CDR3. The CDR3 is CASSSTYEQYF. The CDR3 DNA reads TGTGCCAGCAGCTCGACCTACGAGCAGTACTTC. The chain recombines TRBV7-2 with TRBJ2-7; no clear D. From germline, CDR1 is SGHTA and CDR2 FQGNSA. V gave up 4 bases and J gave up 2 bases, with 3 bases separating them. This CDR3 comprises 11 residues.

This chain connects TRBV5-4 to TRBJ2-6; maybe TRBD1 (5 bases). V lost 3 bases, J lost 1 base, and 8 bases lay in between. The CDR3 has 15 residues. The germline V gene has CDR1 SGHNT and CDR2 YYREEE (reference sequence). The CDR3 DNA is TGTGCCAGCAGCTCTCAGGGATCTGGGGCCAACGTCCTGACTTTC. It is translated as CASSSQGSGANVLTF.

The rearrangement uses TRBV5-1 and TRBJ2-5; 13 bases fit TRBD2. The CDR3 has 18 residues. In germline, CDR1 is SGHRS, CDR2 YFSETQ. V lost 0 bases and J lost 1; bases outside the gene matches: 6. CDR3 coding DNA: TGCGCCAGCAGCTTGGGGACTAGCGGGAGTCGCCTCCAAGAGACCCAGTACTTC. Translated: CASSLGTSGSRLQETQYF.

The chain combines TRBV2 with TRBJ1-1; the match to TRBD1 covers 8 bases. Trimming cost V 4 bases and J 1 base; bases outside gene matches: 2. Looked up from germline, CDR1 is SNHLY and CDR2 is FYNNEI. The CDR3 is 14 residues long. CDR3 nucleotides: TGTGCCAGCAGTGCGGACAGGGCGAACACTGAAGCTTTCTTT. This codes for CASSADRANTEAFF.

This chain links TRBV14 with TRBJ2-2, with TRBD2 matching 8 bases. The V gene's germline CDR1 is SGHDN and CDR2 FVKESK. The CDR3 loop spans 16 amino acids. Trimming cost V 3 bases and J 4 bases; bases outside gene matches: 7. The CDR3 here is CASSHRTSGPTGELFF. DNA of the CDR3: TGTGCCAGCAGCCATCGTACTAGCGGACCCACCGGGGAGCTGTTTTTT.

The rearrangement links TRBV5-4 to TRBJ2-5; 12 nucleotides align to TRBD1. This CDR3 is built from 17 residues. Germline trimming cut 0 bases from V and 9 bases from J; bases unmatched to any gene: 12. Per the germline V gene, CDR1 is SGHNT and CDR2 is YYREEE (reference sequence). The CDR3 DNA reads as TGTGCCAGCAGCTTGGGGGGACAGGGGGCGCTCCTGAGGGCCCAGTACTTC. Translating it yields CASSLGGQGALLRAQYF.

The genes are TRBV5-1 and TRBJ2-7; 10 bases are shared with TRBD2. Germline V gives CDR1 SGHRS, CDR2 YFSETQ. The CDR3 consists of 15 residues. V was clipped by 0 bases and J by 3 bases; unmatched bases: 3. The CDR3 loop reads CASSLVGTSDYEQYF. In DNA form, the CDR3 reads TGCGCCAGCAGCTTGGTTGGGACTAGCGACTACGAGCAGTACTTC.

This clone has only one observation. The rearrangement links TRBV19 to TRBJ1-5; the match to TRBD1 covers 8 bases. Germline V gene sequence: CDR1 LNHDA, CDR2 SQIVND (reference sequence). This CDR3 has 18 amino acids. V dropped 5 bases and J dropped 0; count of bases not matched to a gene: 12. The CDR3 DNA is TGTGCCAGTAGTGCCTCCGGGGACAGGTCTTATAGCAATCAGCCCCAGCATTTT. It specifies CASSASGDRSYSNQPQHF. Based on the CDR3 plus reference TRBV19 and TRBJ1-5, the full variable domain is DGGITQSPKYLFRKEGQNVTLSCEQNLNHDAMYWYRQDPGQGLRLIYYSQIVNDFQKGDIAEGYSVSREKKESFPLTVTSAQKNPTAFYLCASSASGDRSYSNQPQHFGDGTRLSIL.

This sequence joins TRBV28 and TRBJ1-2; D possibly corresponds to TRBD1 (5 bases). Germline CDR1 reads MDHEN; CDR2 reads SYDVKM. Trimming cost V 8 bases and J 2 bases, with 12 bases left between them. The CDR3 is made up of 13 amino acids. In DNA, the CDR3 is TGTGCCAGCGGGGACGGGTTGAACTATGGCTACACCTTC. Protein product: CASGDGLNYGYTF.

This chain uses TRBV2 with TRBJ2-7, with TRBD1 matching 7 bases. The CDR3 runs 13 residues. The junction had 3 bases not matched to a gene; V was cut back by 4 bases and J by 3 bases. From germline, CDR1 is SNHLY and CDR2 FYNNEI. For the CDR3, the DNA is TGTGCCAGCAGTGGACAGGGAATCTACGAGCAGTACTTC. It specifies CASSGQGIYEQYF.

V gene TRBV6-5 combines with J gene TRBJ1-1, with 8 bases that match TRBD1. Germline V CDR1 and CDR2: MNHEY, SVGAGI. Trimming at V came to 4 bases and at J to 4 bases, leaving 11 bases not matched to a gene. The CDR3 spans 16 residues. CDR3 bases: TGTGCCAGCAGTTCGACAGGGGCCTATTTAGGCACTGAAGCTTTCTTT. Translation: CASSSTGAYLGTEAFF.

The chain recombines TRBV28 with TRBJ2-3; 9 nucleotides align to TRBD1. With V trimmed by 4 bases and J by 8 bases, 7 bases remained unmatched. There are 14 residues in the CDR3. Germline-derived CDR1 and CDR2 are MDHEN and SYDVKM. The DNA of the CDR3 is TGTGCCAGCAGTTCCCTACCGACAGGGGGTACGCAGTATTTT. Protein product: CASSSLPTGGTQYF.

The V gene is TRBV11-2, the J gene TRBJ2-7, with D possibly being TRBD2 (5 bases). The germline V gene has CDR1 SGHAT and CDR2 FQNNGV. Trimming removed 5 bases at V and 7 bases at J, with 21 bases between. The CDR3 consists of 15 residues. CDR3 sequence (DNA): TGTGCCAGCAGCCGAGGTGGAGCGGAGTCTCGGGAGCAGTACTTC. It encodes CASSRGGAESREQYF.

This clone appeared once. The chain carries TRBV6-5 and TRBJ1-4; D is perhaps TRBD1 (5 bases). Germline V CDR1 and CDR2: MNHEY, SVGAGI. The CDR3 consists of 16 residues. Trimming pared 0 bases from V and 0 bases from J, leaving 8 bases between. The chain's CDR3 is CASSYSTVPTNEKLFF. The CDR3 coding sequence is TGTGCCAGCAGTTACTCGACAGTCCCAACTAATGAAAAACTGTTTTTT.

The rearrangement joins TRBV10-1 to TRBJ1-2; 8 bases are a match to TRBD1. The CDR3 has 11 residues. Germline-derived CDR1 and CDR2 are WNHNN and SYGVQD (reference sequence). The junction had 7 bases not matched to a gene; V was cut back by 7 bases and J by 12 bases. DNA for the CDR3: TGCGCCAGCAAGAGGGGACAGGAGGACACCTTC. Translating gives CASKRGQEDTF.

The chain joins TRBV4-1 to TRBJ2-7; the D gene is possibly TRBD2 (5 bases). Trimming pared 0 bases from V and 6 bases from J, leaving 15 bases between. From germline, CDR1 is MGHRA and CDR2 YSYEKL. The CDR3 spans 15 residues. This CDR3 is CASSQDRDPSREQYF. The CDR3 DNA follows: TGCGCCAGCAGCCAAGATCGGGATCCCTCCCGCGAGCAGTACTTC.

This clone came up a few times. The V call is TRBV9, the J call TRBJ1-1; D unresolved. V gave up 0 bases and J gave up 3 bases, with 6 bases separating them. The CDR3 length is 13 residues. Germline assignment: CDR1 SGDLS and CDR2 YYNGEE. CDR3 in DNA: TGTGCCAGCAGCGTAGCAGGAGACACTGAAGCTTTCTTT. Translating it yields CASSVAGDTEAFF.

In DNA form, the CDR3 reads TGTGCCAGCAGTTCTTTATTAGTGTTCGCGAACACCGGGGAGCTGTTTTTT. It translates to CASSSLLVFANTGELFF. The chain recombines TRBV27 with TRBJ2-2; D uncertain. The length of the CDR3 is 17 residues. CDR1 and CDR2 (germline): MNHEY, SMNVEV (reference sequence). V dropped 4 bases and J dropped 0 bases, with 15 bases sitting between them.

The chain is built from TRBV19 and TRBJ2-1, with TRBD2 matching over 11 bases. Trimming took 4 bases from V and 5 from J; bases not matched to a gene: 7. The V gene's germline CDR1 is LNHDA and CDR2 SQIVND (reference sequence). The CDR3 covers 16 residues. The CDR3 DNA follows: TGTGCCAGTAGTAACTTACTAGCGGGAGCAAACAATGAGCAGTTCTTC. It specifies CASSNLLAGANNEQFF.

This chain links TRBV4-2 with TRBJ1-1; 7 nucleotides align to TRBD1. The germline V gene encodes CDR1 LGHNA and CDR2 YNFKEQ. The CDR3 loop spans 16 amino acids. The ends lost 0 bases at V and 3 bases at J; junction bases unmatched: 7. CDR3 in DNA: TGTGCCAGCAGCCAAGAGGGGACAGTCGGTTACACTGAAGCTTTCTTT. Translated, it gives CASSQEGTVGYTEAFF.

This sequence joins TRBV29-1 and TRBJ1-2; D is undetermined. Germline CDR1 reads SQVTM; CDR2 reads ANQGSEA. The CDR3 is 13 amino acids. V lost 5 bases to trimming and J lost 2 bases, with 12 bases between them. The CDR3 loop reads CSVSKQTNYGYTF. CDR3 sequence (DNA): TGCAGCGTTTCGAAACAAACCAACTATGGCTACACCTTC.

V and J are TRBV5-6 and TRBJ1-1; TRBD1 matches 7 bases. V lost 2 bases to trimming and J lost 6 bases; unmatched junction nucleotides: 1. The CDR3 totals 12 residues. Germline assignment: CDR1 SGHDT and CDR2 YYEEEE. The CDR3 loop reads CASSLQGPEAFF. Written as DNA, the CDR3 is TGTGCCAGCAGCTTACAGGGGCCTGAAGCTTTCTTT. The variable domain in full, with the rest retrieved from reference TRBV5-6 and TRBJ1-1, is DAGVTQSPTHLIKTRGQQVTLRCSPKSGHDTVSWYQQALGQGPQFIFQYYEEEERQRGNFPDRFSGHQFPNYSSELNVNALLLGDSALYLCASSLQGPEAFFGQGTRLTVV.

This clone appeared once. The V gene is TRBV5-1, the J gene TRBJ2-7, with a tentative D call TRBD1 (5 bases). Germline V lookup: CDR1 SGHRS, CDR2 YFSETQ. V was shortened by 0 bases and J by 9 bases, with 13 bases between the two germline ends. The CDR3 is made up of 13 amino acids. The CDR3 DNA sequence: TGCGCCAGCAGCTTGGCCTCGTCAAGGGGGCAGTACTTC. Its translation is CASSLASSRGQYF.

The CDR3 sequence is CASSVIGSDNYNEQFF. The CDR3 DNA is TGTGCCAGCAGCGTAATAGGATCGGACAACTACAATGAGCAGTTCTTC. This chain uses TRBV9 with TRBJ2-1, with a weak D call TRBD1 (5 bases). V shed 1 base and J shed 3 bases, with 14 bases lying between them. The CDR3 is 16 residues long. The germline gives CDR1 SGDLS, CDR2 YYNGEE.

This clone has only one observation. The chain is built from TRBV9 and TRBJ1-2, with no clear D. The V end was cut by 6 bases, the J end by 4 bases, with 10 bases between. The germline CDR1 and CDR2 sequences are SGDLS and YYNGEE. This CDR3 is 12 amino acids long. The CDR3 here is CASTRASYGYTF. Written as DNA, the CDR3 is TGTGCCAGCACGAGGGCCTCCTATGGCTACACCTTC.

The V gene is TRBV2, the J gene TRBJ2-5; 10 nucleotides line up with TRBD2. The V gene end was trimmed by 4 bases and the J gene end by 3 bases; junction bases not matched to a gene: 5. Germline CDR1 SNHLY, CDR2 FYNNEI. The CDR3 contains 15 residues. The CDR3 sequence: CASSGGTSAKETQYF. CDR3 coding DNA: TGTGCCAGCAGTGGCGGGACTAGCGCAAAAGAGACCCAGTACTTC.

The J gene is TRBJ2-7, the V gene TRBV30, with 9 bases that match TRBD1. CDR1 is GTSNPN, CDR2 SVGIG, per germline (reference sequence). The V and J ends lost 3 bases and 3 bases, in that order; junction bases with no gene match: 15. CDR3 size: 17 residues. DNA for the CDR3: TGTGCCTGGAGGAGAGGACAGGGGATTCTTATCGGCTACGAGCAGTACTTC. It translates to CAWRRGQGILIGYEQYF.

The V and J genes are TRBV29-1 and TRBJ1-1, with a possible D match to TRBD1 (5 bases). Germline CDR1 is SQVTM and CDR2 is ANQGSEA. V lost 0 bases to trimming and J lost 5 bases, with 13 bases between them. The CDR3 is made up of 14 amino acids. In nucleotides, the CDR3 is TGCAGCGTTGAAGATTTGTACGGGGGAACTGAAGCTTTCTTT. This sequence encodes CSVEDLYGGTEAFF.

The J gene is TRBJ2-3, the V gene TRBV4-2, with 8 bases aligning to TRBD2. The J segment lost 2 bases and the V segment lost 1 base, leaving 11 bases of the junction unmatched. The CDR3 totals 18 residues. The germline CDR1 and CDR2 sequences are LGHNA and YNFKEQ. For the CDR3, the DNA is TGTGCCAGCAGCCAAGTTTCAACTAGCGGAGGGAACACAGATACGCAGTATTTT. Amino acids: CASSQVSTSGGNTDTQYF.